The 2 T cell receptor beta chains below all came from one sample that was sequenced in a study of response to subunit inactivated influenza vaccine. Via MiXCR, TCRdb re-called the RT-PCR reads, giving one row per CDR3 protein. The sample has some 640,000 distinct CDR3 sequences, more than 11% seen once. Sample: PBMCs from blood, taken 14 to 15 days before vaccination. These receptor sequences come from a man aged 50 to 60 who received an inactivated influenza vaccine.

Only a few counts were recorded for this clonotype. The chain joins TRBV20-1 to TRBJ2-1; no firm D call. The CDR3 has 11 residues. Germline loops: CDR1 DFQATT, CDR2 SNEGSKA (reference sequence). V lost 5 bases to trimming and J lost 8 bases, with 10 bases between them. CDR3 bases: TGCAGTGCTCCTAGGTCCCATGAGCAGTTCTTC. This codes for CSAPRSHEQFF.

This clonotype was recorded at least ten times. The chain recombines TRBV5-1 with TRBJ2-5, with unresolved D. In germline, CDR1 is SGHRS, CDR2 YFSETQ. V shed 3 bases and J shed 0 bases, with 6 bases lying between them. The CDR3 extends over 13 amino acids. The CDR3 region has the DNA TGCGCCAGCAGCTCGCCCTACCAAGAGACCCAGTACTTC. Translation: CASSSPYQETQYF.